The 26 T cell receptor beta chains listed next were all sequenced from one sample in a study of cytomegalovirus exposure and HLA in healthy donors. TCRdb's copy holds only in-frame clones and misses some; the assay was immunoSEQ multiplex PCR. In the table there are tens of thousands of clones, 90% to 97% of which are singletons. Sequencing was done on a sample of PBMCs. These receptors were collected from a man aged 18 to 35 in good health and CMV-seropositive.

V gene TRBV11-3 combines with J gene TRBJ1-1; D gene uncertain. The length of the CDR3 is 12 residues. CDR1 SGHNT and CDR2 YENEEA come from the germline V gene. The V and J ends lost 6 bases and 1 base respectively, with 6 bases between them. The CDR3 reads CASSRGNTEAFF. CDR3 DNA: TGTGCCAGCAGTCGGGGGAACACTGAAGCTTTCTTT.

V gene TRBV27 combines with J gene TRBJ2-3; 11 bases line up with TRBD2. Losses at the gene ends were 9 bases for V and 3 bases for J; bases not matched to a gene: 2. The germline gives CDR1 MNHEY, CDR2 SMNVEV (reference sequence). This CDR3 contains 13 residues. In nucleotides, the CDR3 is TGTGCCAGTTTAGCGGGAGGGACAGATACGCAGTATTTT. This sequence encodes CASLAGGTDTQYF.

V usage is TRBV7-8 and J usage is TRBJ2-1, with D perhaps matching TRBD1 (5 bases). CDR3 length equals 13 residues. Germline V gene lookup returns CDR1 SGHVS and CDR2 FQNEAQ. Trimming pared 4 bases from V and 8 bases from J, leaving 12 bases between. The CDR3, as DNA: TGTGCCAGCAGCTCGAGATTAGGGGATGAGCAGTTCTTC. Translating gives CASSSRLGDEQFF.

V is TRBV5-1 and J is TRBJ2-7, with 8 bases lining up with TRBD2. The CDR3 covers 15 residues. The germline CDR1 and CDR2 sequences are SGHRS and YFSETQ. The ends lost 2 bases at V and 5 bases at J; junction bases unmatched: 9. The CDR3 DNA reads TGCGCCAGCAGCTTTTTGGGGACTAGACGCCACGAGCAGTACTTC. Translated: CASSFLGTRRHEQYF.

On this clone: A read error may account for a junction end that differs from germline. V is TRBV19 and J is TRBJ1-2, with 8 bases fitting TRBD1. The CDR3 contains 14 residues. From germline, CDR1 is LNHDA and CDR2 SQIVND (reference sequence). CDR3 sequence reads: CASSTWGQAYVYTF. In DNA, the CDR3 is TGTGCCAGTAGTACCTGGGGACAGGCCTATGTCTACACCTTC.

This chain connects TRBV29-1 to TRBJ1-3; 11 nucleotides agree with TRBD1. The CDR3 contains 16 residues. Trimming removed 6 bases from V and 1 base from J; junction bases left unmatched: 8. Germline V gives CDR1 SQVTM, CDR2 ANQGSEA. The CDR3: CSVRPGQGESGNTIYF. The CDR3 DNA is TGCAGCGTGAGACCGGGACAGGGGGAATCTGGAAACACCATATATTTT.

The chain is built from TRBV18 and TRBJ2-3, with a weak D call TRBD1 (5 bases). Germline V CDR1 and CDR2: KGHSH, LQKENI. V shed 5 bases and J shed 3 bases, with 9 bases lying between them. The CDR3 is 13 amino acids. Written as DNA, the CDR3 is TGTGCCAGCTCATTCAGGGAAACAGATACGCAGTATTTT. Its protein is CASSFRETDTQYF.

This clone showed up just a few times. The chain combines TRBV7-8 with TRBJ1-3; perhaps TRBD1 as D (5 bases). Germline-derived CDR1 and CDR2 are SGHVS and FQNEAQ. Trimming shortened V by 5 bases and J by 4 bases, and 18 bases separated the two germline ends. This CDR3 contains 16 residues. In nucleotides, the CDR3 is TGTGCCAGCAGCCCTCGGGGGGTCAGCGGGGGAAACACCATATATTTT. Protein: CASSPRGVSGGNTIYF.

The V gene is TRBV18, the J gene TRBJ1-1; no clear D. The CDR3 contains 15 residues. V lost 2 bases, J lost 7 bases, and 17 bases lay in between. Looked up from germline, CDR1 is KGHSH and CDR2 is LQKENI. CDR3 sequence reads: CASSPSIGQVGEAFF. CDR3 nucleotides: TGTGCCAGCTCACCATCCATAGGCCAGGTGGGTGAAGCTTTCTTT.

The V and J genes are TRBV19 and TRBJ2-1, with 7 bases that match TRBD1. CDR3 length: 15 residues. Per germline, CDR1 LNHDA and CDR2 SQIVND (reference sequence). The V and J ends lost 6 bases and 4 bases, in that order; junction bases with no gene match: 9. The DNA of the CDR3 is TGTGCCAGTAGCCTCCAGGGACAGACTTACAATGAGCAGTTCTTC. Translated: CASSLQGQTYNEQFF.

The chain combines TRBV27 with TRBJ2-7, with TRBD2 as a possible D gene (5 bases). V lost 1 base to trimming and J lost 7 bases, with 20 bases between them. The germline V gene encodes CDR1 MNHEY and CDR2 SMNVEV (reference sequence). CDR3 size: 16 residues. CDR3 protein: CASSLLRDPHPREQYF. The CDR3 DNA sequence: TGTGCCAGCAGTTTATTGAGGGATCCCCACCCCAGGGAGCAGTACTTC.

V usage is TRBV18 and J usage is TRBJ2-5; D remains unclear. From germline, CDR1 is KGHSH and CDR2 LQKENI. V lost 0 bases and J 0 bases, leaving 5 bases between the germline ends. This CDR3 has 14 residues. The CDR3 sequence is CASSPPSNQETQYF. CDR3 coding DNA: TGTGCCAGCTCACCACCGAGCAACCAAGAGACCCAGTACTTC.

The V and J genes are TRBV6-1 and TRBJ1-5; D not resolved. Germline V gene lookup returns CDR1 MNHNS and CDR2 SASEGT. CDR3 length equals 14 residues. Trimming shortened V by 8 bases and J by 7 bases, and 18 bases separated the two germline ends. The CDR3 region has the DNA TGTGCCAGCCGAGCTCCTGGTCTCGAGCAGCCCCAGCATTTT. It encodes CASRAPGLEQPQHF.

The chain uses TRBV27 and TRBJ1-2; 7 bases line up with TRBD1. J gave up 1 base and V 5 bases, and 16 bases lay outside the gene matches. The germline V gene has CDR1 MNHEY and CDR2 SMNVEV (reference sequence). The CDR3 consists of 18 residues. The CDR3 DNA follows: TGTGCCAGCAGTCAGATAACAGGGGCGCCCCCGTTTAACTATGGCTACACCTTC. Protein: CASSQITGAPPFNYGYTF.

The chain employs TRBV5-4 and TRBJ2-2, with no clear D. Trimming took off 5 bases at V and 7 bases at J, with 9 bases between the two ends. Germline V gives CDR1 SGHNT, CDR2 YYREEE (reference sequence). This CDR3 is 12 amino acids long. The chain's CDR3 is CASREASGELFF. The CDR3 DNA reads TGTGCCAGCAGAGAGGCGAGCGGGGAGCTGTTTTTT.

The chain uses TRBV27 and TRBJ2-1; D gene uncertain. This CDR3 is 16 amino acids long. The V and J ends lost 2 bases and 8 bases respectively, with 19 bases between them. The V gene's germline CDR1 is MNHEY and CDR2 SMNVEV (reference sequence). The CDR3 nucleotides read TGTGCCAGCAGTTTAAACGTTGGTTCAGCGTCCCATGAGCAGTTCTTC. This codes for CASSLNVGSASHEQFF.

This chain uses TRBV4-2 with TRBJ2-1, with D uncertain. Trimming removed 4 bases at V and 1 base at J, with 17 bases between. This CDR3 is 17 amino acids long. In germline, CDR1 is LGHNA, CDR2 YNFKEQ. The CDR3 nucleotides are TGTGCCAGCAGCCCCCGAACCGTGGCGGATTCCTACAATGAGCAGTTCTTC. Protein sequence: CASSPRTVADSYNEQFF.

The chain uses TRBV5-1 and TRBJ2-7; 9 bases match TRBD2. Germline lookup yields CDR1 SGHRS and CDR2 YFSETQ. The CDR3 contains 16 residues. J gave up 7 bases and V 0 bases, and 11 bases lay outside the gene matches. CDR3 bases: TGCGCCAGCAGCTTGGGGCCTAGCGGGAAGGTGAGGGAGCAGTACTTC. It specifies CASSLGPSGKVREQYF.

The V gene is TRBV5-6, the J gene TRBJ2-4; TRBD2 might be the D (6 bases). The CDR3 has 13 residues. The V and J ends lost 2 bases and 5 bases respectively, with 8 bases between them. Germline CDR1 reads SGHDT; CDR2 reads YYEEEE. The CDR3 loop reads CASSFRGENIQYF. Written as DNA, the CDR3 is TGTGCCAGCAGCTTCCGCGGGGAAAACATTCAGTACTTC.

The gene calls are TRBV9 and TRBJ2-7; 11 bases fit TRBD1. Germline V gene sequence: CDR1 SGDLS, CDR2 YYNGEE. The CDR3 loop spans 15 amino acids. V was pared by 3 bases and J by 0 bases, with 2 bases of the junction left unmatched. CDR3 amino acids: CASSAGQGASYEQYF. DNA of the CDR3: TGTGCCAGCAGCGCAGGACAGGGGGCCTCCTACGAGCAGTACTTC.

The chain couples TRBV18 to TRBJ1-3; 7 bases fit TRBD1. The V segment lost 3 bases and the J segment 4 bases; nucleotides outside the gene matches: 0. Germline-derived CDR1 and CDR2 are KGHSH and LQKENI. CDR3 length equals 13 residues. CDR3 DNA sequence: TGTGCCAGCTCACCGGGACAGGGAAACACCATATATTTT. This codes for CASSPGQGNTIYF.

The chain joins TRBV11-2 to TRBJ2-1; TRBD1 agrees at 9 bases. The germline CDR1 and CDR2 sequences are SGHAT and FQNNGV. V was pared by 4 bases and J by 10 bases, with 5 bases of the junction left unmatched. The CDR3 runs to 13 residues. The CDR3 region is CASSSTGTGEQFF. The CDR3 DNA sequence: TGTGCCAGCAGCTCTACCGGGACAGGGGAGCAGTTCTTC.

This clone was seen more than once but under ten times. The chain combines TRBV6-5 with TRBJ2-2; a possible D gene is TRBD1 (6 bases). V shed 10 bases and J shed 3 bases, with 12 bases lying between them. This CDR3 is built from 13 residues. Germline values: CDR1 MNHEY, CDR2 SVGAGI. The CDR3 nucleotides read TGTGCCACCAAGACAGGAGACACCGGGGAGCTGTTTTTT. Translating gives CATKTGDTGELFF.

This clone has a single count. V and J are TRBV10-3 and TRBJ1-1; D might be TRBD1 (5 bases). The CDR3 is 13 amino acids. Deletions cut 10 bases from V and 1 base from J, with 13 bases between. The germline CDR1 and CDR2 sequences are ENHRY and SYGVKD. The DNA for the CDR3 is TGTGCCACCAGAGACAGATGGAACACTGAAGCTTTCTTT. Protein: CATRDRWNTEAFF.

This clone has only one observation. The rearrangement joins TRBV9 to TRBJ2-1; no clear D. The CDR3 extends over 12 amino acids. Per germline, CDR1 SGDLS and CDR2 YYNGEE. V dropped 0 bases and J dropped 8 bases, with 6 bases sitting between them. The CDR3 region is CASSVESHEQFF. DNA of the CDR3: TGTGCCAGCAGCGTAGAGAGCCATGAGCAGTTCTTC. Using reference TRBV9 and TRBJ2-1 for the parts outside the CDR3, the full variable domain is DSGVTQTPKHLITATGQRVTLRCSPRSGDLSVYWYQQSLDQGLQFLIQYYNGEERAKGNILERFSAQQFPDLHSELNLSSLELGDSALYFCASSVESHEQFFGPGTRLTVL.

The chain employs TRBV7-3 and TRBJ1-1; D might be TRBD1 (6 bases). This CDR3 is 14 amino acids long. Germline V CDR1 and CDR2: SGHTA, FQGTGA. Trimming took 5 bases from V and 1 from J, leaving 11 bases between them. The DNA for the CDR3 is TGTGCCAGCAGCCCCCAAGGGGGGAACACTGAAGCTTTCTTT. Residues: CASSPQGGNTEAFF.